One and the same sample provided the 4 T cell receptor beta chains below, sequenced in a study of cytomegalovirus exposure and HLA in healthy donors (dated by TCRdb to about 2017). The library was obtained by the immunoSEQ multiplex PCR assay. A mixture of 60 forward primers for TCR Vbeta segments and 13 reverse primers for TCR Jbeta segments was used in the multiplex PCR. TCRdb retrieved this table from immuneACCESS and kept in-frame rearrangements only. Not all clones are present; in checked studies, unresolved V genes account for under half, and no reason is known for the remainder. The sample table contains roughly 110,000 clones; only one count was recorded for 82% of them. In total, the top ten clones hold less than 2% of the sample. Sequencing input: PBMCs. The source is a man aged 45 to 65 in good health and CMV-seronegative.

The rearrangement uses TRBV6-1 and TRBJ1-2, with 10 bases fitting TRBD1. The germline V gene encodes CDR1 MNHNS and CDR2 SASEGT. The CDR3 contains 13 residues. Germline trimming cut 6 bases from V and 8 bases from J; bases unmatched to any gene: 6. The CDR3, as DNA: TGTGCCAGCAGGGGGGACAGGGGTTTAGGCTACACCTTC. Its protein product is CASRGDRGLGYTF.

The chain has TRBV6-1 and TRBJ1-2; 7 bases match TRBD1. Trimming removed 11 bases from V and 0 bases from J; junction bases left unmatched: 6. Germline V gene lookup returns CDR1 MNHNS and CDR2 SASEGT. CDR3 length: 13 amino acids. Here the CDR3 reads CAESQGANYGYTF. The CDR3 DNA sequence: TGTGCCGAATCGCAGGGGGCTAACTATGGCTACACCTTC.

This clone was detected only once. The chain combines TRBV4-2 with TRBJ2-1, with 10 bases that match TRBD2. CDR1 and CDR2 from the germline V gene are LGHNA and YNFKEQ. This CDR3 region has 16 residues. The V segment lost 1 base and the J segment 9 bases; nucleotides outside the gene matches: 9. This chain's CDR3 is CASSQVLSGGVGEQFF. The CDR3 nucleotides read TGTGCCAGCAGCCAAGTTCTGAGCGGGGGGGTGGGTGAGCAGTTCTTC.

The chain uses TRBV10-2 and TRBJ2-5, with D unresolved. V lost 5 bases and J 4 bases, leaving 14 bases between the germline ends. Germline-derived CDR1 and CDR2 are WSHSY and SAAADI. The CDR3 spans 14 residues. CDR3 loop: CASSSSVSGETQYF. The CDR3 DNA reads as TGCGCCAGCAGTTCATCGGTTTCTGGAGAGACCCAGTACTTC.